This T cell receptor (beta chain) was profiled in a study of technical replicates of blood from a handful of donors. Profiled with immunoSEQ multiplex PCR; TCRdb holds only in-frame clones, not every one. Among tens of thousands of clones listed, almost 97% were seen once. The material sequenced was T cells isolated from PBMCs. The source of this sequence is a human donor in good health.

CDR3 nucleotide sequence: TGCGCCAGCAGCTTGGTGCTGAGGGACACCGGGGAGCTGTTTTTT. As protein: CASSLVLRDTGELFF. The rearrangement links TRBV5-1 to TRBJ2-2, with D maybe TRBD2 (5 bases). The germline gives CDR1 SGHRS, CDR2 YFSETQ. The CDR3 length is 15 residues. V was trimmed by 0 bases and J by 3 bases, leaving 9 bases between them.